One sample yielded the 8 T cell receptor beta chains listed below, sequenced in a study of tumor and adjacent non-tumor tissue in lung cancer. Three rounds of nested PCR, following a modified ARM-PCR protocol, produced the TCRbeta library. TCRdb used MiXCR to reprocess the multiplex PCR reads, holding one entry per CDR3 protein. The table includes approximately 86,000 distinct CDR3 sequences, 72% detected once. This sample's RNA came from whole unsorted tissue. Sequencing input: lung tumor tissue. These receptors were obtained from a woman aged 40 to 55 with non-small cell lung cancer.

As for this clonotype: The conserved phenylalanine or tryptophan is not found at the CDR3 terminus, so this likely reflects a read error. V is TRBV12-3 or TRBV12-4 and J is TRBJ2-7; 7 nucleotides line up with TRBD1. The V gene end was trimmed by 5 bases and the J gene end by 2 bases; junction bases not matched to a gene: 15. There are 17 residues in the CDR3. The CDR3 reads CASSPTRGGRSTYEQYS. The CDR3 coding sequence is TGTGCCAGCAGTCCAACTCGAGGGGGCAGGTCAACCTACGAGCAGTACTCC.

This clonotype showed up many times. CDR3 region: CASSLAKGYEQYF. CDR3 DNA sequence: TGCGCCAGCAGCTTGGCTAAGGGTTACGAGCAGTACTTC. The V and J genes are TRBV5-1 and TRBJ2-7; D gene unclear. The V gene's germline CDR1 is SGHRS and CDR2 YFSETQ. V was cut by 0 bases and J by 4 bases, with 8 bases left in between. This CDR3 is built from 13 residues.

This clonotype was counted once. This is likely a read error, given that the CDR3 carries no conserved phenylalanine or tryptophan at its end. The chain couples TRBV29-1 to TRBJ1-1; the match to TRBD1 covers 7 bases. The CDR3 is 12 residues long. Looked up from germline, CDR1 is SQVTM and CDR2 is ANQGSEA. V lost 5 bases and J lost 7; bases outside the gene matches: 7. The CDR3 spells CSVLQGTIEAFL. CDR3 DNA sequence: TGCAGCGTTCTACAGGGGACCATTGAAGCTTTCCTT.

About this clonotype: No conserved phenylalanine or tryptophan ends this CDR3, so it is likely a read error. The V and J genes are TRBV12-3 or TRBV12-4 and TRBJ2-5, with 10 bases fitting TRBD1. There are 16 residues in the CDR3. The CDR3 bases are TGTGCCAACAGTTTTGGGACAGGGGTTGGACGAGAGACCCAGTACTTA. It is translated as CANSFGTGVGRETQYL.

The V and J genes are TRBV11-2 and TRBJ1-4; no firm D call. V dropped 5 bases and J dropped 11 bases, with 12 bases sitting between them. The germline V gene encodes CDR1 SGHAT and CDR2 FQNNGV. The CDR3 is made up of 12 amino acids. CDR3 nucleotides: TGTGCCAGCAGCCCCCAGCGGTGGAAACTGTTTTTT. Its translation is CASSPQRWKLFF.

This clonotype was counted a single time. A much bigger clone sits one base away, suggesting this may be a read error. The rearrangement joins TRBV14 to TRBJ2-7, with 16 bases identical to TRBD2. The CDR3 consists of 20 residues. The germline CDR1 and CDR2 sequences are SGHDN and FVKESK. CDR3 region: CVSSPAAGTSGRGRAYEQYF. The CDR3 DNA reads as TGTGTCAGCAGCCCAGCCGCCGGGACTAGCGGGAGGGGAAGGGCCTACGAGCAGTACTTC. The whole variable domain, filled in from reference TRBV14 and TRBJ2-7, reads EAGVTQFPSHSVIEKGQTVTLRCDPISGHDNLYWYRRVMGKEIKFLLHFVKESKQDESGMPNNRFLAERTGGTYSTLKVQPAELEDSGVYFCVSSPAAGTSGRGRAYEQYFGPGTRLTVT.

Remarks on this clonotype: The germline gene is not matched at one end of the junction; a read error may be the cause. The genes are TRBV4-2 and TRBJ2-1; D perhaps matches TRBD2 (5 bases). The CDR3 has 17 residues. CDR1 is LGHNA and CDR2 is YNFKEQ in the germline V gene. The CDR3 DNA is TGTGCTAGCAGCCAAGGCCGAGCCCGGGGCTCCTACAATGAGCAGTTCTTC. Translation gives CASSQGRARGSYNEQFF.

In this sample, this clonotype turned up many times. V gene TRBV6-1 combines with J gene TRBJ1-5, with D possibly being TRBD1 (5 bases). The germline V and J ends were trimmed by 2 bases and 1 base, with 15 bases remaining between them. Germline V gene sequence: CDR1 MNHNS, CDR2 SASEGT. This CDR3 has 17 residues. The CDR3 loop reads CASSERDWTYSNQPQHF. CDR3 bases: TGTGCCAGCAGTGAAAGGGACTGGACGTACAGCAATCAGCCCCAGCATTTT.